Here is one T cell receptor beta chain with its context. Its antigen is still unknown. The ends were cut back, 2 bases at V and 2 bases at J, with 24 bases in the middle. The germline V gene encodes CDR1 LGHNA and CDR2 YSLEER. The CDR3 sequence is 20 residues long. This record comes from a study of T cell responses to AZD1222 COVID-19 vaccine. Study outcomes and limitations: Regions 160-218 and 743-854 dominated among vaccine-associated CD4 TCRs spanning spike. Recipients of AZD1222 seropositive at baseline numbered only 6 or 7. White British people made up most donors, females outnumbered males, and clonal diversity was possibly underestimated.

Method: immunoSEQ multiplex PCR; TCRdb's copy keeps in-frame clones and lacks some. The sample shows 150,000 to 200,000 clones, 90% to 95% of them seen only once. The material sequenced was peripheral blood, taken on day 0 of AZD1222 vaccination. The sequence came from an adult in good health. This chain uses TRBV4-3 with TRBJ2-2; a weak D match, TRBD2 (7 bases). The chain's CDR3 is CASSQRVVVVGGPNTGELFF. Written as DNA, the CDR3 is TGCGCCAGCAGCCAACGGGTAGTGGTTGTGGGGGGGCCTAACACCGGGGAGCTGTTTTTT.